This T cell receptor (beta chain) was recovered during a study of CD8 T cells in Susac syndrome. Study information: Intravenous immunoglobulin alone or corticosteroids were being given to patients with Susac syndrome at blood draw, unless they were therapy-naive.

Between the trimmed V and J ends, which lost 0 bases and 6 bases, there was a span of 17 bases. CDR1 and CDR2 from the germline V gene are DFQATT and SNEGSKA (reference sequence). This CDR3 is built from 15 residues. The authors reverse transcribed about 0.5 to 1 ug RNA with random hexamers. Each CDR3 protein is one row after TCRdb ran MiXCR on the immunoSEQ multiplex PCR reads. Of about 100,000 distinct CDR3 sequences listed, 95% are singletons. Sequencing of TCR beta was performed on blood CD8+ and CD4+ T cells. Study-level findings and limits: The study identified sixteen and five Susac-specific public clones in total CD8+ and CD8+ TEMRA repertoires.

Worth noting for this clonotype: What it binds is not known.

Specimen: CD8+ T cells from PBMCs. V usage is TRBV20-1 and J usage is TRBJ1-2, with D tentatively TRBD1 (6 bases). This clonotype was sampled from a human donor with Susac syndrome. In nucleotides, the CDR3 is TGCAGTGCTAGAGATGTACTCAGGGGAGAGGATGGCTACACCTTC. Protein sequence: CSARDVLRGEDGYTF.